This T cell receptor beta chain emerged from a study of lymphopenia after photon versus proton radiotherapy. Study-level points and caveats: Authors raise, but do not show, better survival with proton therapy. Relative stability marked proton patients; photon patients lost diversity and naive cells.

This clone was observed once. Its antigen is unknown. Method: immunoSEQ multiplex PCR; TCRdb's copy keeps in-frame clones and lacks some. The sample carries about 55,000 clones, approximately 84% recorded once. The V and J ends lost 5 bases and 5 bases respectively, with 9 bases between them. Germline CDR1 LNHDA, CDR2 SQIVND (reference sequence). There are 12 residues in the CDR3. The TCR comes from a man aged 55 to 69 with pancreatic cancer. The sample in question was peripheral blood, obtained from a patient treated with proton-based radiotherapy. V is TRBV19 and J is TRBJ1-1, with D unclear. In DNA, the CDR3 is TGTGCCAGTAGTGTCGTGGGGACTGAAGCTTTCTTT. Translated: CASSVVGTEAFF. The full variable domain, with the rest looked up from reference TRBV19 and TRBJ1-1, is DGGITQSPKYLFRKEGQNVTLSCEQNLNHDAMYWYRQDPGQGLRLIYYSQIVNDFQKGDIAEGYSVSREKKESFPLTVTSAQKNPTAFYLCASSVVGTEAFFGQGTRLTVV.